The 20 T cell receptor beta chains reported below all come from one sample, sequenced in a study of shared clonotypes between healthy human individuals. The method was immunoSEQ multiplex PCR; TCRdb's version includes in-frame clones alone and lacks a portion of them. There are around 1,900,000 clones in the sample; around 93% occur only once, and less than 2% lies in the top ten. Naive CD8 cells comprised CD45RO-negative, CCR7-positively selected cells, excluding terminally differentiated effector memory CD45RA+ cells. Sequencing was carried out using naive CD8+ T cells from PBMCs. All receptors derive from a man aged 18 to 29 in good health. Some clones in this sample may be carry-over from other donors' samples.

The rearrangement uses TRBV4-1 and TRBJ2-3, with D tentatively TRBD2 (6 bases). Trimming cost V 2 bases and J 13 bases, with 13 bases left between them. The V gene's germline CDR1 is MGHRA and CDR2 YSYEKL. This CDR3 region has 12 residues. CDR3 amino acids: CASSQIGGWEYF. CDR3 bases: TGCGCCAGCAGCCAAATCGGAGGGTGGGAGTATTTT.

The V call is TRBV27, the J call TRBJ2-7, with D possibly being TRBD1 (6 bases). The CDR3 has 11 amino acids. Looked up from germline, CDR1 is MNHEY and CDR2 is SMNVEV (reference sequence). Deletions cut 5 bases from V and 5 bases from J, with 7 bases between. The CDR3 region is CASSHRDEQYF. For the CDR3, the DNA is TGTGCCAGCAGTCACAGGGACGAGCAGTACTTC.

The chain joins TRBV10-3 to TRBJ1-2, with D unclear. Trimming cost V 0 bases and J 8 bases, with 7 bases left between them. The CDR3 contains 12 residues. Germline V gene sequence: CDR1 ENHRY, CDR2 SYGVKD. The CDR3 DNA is TGTGCCATCAGTGAGTCTGGGATCGGCTACACCTTC. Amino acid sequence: CAISESGIGYTF.

The CDR3 reads CATVGTGRQETQYF. DNA for the CDR3: TGTGCCACCGTAGGGACAGGGAGGCAAGAGACCCAGTACTTC. The chain uses TRBV15 and TRBJ2-5; 9 positions match TRBD1. The junction had 6 bases not matched to a gene; V was cut back by 8 bases and J by 2 bases. Per germline, CDR1 LNHNV and CDR2 YYDKDF (reference sequence). The CDR3 extends over 14 amino acids.

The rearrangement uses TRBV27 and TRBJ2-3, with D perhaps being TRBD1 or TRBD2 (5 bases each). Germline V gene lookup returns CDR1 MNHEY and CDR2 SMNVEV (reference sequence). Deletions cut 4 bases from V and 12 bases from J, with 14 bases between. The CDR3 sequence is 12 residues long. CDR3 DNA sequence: TGTGCCAGCAGTTGGGGACCGGGACCTCAGTATTTT. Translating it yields CASSWGPGPQYF.

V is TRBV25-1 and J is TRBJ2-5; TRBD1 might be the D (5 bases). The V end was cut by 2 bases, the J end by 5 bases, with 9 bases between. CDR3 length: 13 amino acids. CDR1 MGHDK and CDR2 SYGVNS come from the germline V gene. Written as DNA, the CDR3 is TGTGCCAGCAGTGAACAGGGCTGGGAGACCCAGTACTTC. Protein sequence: CASSEQGWETQYF.

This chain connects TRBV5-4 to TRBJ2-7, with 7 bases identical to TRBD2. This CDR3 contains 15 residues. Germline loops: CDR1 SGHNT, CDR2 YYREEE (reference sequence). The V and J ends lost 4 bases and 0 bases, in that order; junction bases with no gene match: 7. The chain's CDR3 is CASSRLAASSYEQYF. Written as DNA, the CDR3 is TGTGCCAGCAGCCGTCTAGCGGCTAGCTCCTACGAGCAGTACTTC.

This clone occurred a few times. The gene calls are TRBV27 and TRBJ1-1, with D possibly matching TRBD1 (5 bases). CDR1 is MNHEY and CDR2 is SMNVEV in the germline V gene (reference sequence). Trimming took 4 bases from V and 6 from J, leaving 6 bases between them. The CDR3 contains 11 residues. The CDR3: CASSSGSEAFF. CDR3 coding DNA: TGTGCCAGCAGTTCAGGGTCTGAAGCTTTCTTT.

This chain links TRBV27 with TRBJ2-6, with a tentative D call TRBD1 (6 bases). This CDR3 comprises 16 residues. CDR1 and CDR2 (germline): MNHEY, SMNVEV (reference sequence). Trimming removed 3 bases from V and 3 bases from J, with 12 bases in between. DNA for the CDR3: TGTGCCAGCAGTTTCAGGGGAACAAATGGGGCCAACGTCCTGACTTTC. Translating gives CASSFRGTNGANVLTF.

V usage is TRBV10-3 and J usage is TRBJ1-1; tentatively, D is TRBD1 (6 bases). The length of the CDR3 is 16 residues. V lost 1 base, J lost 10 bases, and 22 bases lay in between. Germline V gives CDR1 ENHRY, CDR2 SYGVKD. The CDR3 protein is CAISELDEDGTQGAFF. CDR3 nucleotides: TGTGCCATCAGTGAGTTGGACGAGGATGGGACACAGGGAGCTTTCTTT.

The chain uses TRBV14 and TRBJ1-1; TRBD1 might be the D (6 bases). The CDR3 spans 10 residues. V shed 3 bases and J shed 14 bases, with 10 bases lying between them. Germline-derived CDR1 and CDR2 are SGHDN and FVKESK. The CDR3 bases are TGTGCCAGCAGCCAGGTAGGGGGATTCTTT. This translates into CASSQVGGFF.

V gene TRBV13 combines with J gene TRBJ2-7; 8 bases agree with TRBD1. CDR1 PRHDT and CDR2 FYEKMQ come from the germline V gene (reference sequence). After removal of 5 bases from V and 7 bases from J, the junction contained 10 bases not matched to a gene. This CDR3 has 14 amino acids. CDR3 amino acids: CASSPIGQGGEQYF. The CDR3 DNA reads TGTGCCAGCAGCCCGATAGGACAGGGAGGTGAGCAGTACTTC.

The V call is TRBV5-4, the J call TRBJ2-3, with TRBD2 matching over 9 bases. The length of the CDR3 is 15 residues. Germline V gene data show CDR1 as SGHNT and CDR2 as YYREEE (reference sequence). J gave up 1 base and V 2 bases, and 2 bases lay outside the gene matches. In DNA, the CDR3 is TGTGCCAGCAGCTTTTTAGCGGGAGGCACAGATACGCAGTATTTT. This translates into CASSFLAGGTDTQYF.

The CDR3 bases are TGCGCCAGCAGCTTGGTCGGCAGGGTGATCTACAATGAGCAGTTCTTC. Translated: CASSLVGRVIYNEQFF. This chain links TRBV5-1 with TRBJ2-1; D may be TRBD1 (5 bases). Germline V lookup: CDR1 SGHRS, CDR2 YFSETQ. The CDR3 loop spans 16 amino acids. With 0 bases removed from V and 3 bases from J, the gap between germline ends came to 13 bases.

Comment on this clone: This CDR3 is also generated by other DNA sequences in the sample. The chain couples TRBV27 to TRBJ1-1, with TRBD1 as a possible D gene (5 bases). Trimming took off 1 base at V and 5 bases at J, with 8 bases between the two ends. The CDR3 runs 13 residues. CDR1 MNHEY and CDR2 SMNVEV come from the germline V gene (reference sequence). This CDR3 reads CASSLFGGTEAFF. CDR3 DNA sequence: TGTGCCAGCAGTTTATTCGGGGGAACTGAAGCTTTCTTT.

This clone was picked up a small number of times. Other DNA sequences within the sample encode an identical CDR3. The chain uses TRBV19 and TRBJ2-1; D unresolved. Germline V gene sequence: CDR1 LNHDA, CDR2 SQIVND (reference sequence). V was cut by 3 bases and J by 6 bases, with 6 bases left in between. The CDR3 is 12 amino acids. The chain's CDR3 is CASSIWGNEQFF. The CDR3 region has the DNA TGTGCCAGTAGTATTTGGGGCAATGAGCAGTTCTTC. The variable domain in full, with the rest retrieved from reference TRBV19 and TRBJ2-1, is DGGITQSPKYLFRKEGQNVTLSCEQNLNHDAMYWYRQDPGQGLRLIYYSQIVNDFQKGDIAEGYSVSREKKESFPLTVTSAQKNPTAFYLCASSIWGNEQFFGPGTRLTVL.

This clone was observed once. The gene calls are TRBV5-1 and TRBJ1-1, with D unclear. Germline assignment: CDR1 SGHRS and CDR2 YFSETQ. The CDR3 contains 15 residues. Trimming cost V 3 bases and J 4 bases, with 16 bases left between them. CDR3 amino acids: CASSSPGGYGTEAFF. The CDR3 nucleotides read TGCGCCAGCAGCTCGCCGGGCGGTTACGGCACTGAAGCTTTCTTT.

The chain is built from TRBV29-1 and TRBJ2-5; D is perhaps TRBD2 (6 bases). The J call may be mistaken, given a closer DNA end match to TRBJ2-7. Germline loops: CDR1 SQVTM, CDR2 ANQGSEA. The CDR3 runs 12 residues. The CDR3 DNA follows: TGCAGCGCCTGGGACTTTTCCTACGAGCAGTACTTC. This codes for CSAWDFSYEQYF.

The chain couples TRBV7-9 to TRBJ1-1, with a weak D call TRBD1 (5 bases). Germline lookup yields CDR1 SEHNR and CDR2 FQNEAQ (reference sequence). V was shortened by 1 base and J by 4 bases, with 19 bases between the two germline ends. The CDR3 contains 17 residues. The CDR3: CASSLEGLGREITEAFF. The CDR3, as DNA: TGTGCCAGCAGCTTAGAAGGTCTAGGCAGGGAGATCACTGAAGCTTTCTTT.

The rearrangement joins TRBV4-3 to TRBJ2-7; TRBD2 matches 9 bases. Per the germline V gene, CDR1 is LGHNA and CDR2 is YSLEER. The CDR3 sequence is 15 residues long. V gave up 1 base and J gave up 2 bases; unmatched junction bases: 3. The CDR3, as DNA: TGCGCCAGCAGCCAAGGTAGCGGGGGAACCTACGAGCAGTACTTC. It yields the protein CASSQGSGGTYEQYF.